This T cell receptor beta chain was profiled in a study of blood T cell repertoires in COVID-19. The table came from immunoSEQ multiplex PCR; TCRdb's copy has only in-frame clones and leaves some out. The table lists under 200,000 clones, over 75% of them singletons. The CDR3 runs to 15 residues. V dropped 6 bases and J dropped 6; count of bases not matched to a gene: 12. Germline V gives CDR1 SGHVS, CDR2 FQNEAQ. The source material was peripheral blood. The J gene is TRBJ2-7, the V gene TRBV7-8; TRBD1 matches 9 bases. The clonotype was recovered from an elderly woman with acute or convalescent COVID-19. CDR3 sequence reads: CASSSQGALSSEQYF. CDR3 nucleotide sequence: TGTGCCAGCAGTTCACAGGGGGCCCTTAGCAGCGAGCAGTACTTC. The whole variable domain, remainder taken from reference TRBV7-8 and TRBJ2-7, is GAGVSQSPRYKVAKRGQDVALRCDPISGHVSLFWYQQALGQGPEFLTYFQNEAQLDKSGLPSDRFFAERPEGSVSTLKIQRTQQEDSAVYLCASSSQGALSSEQYFGPGTRLTVT.